The 22 T cell receptor beta chains listed next were all sequenced from one sample in a study of blood T cell repertoires in COVID-19. Sequencing was performed with immunoSEQ multiplex PCR; in TCRdb, only in-frame clones are kept and a portion is missing. Here the sample spans about 43,000 clones, 86% being singletons. Sequencing input: peripheral blood. The origin of the receptors is a man between 60 and 70 years old with active COVID-19.

V and J are TRBV19 and TRBJ2-7; 9 nucleotides agree with TRBD2. The V gene end was trimmed by 7 bases and the J gene end by 0 bases; junction bases not matched to a gene: 7. The CDR3 length is 15 residues. Germline loops: CDR1 LNHDA, CDR2 SQIVND (reference sequence). CDR3 bases: TGTGCCAGTAAGGTCGCGGGAGGGGGCTCCTACGAGCAGTACTTC. It specifies CASKVAGGGSYEQYF. The full variable domain, its missing parts supplied by reference TRBV19 and TRBJ2-7, is DGGITQSPKYLFRKEGQNVTLSCEQNLNHDAMYWYRQDPGQGLRLIYYSQIVNDFQKGDIAEGYSVSREKKESFPLTVTSAQKNPTAFYLCASKVAGGGSYEQYFGPGTRLTVT.

The V gene is TRBV5-1, the J gene TRBJ2-3; 9 nucleotides match TRBD2. The CDR3 has 16 residues. Trimming at V came to 0 bases and at J to 2 bases, leaving 4 bases not matched to a gene. Germline-derived CDR1 and CDR2 are SGHRS and YFSETQ. The chain's CDR3 is CASSLGLADLTDTQYF. The CDR3 nucleotides read TGCGCCAGCAGCTTGGGACTAGCGGACCTCACAGATACGCAGTATTTT.

This clone appeared a single time. The V gene is TRBV27, the J gene TRBJ1-5; D is unclear. Trimming stripped 0 bases from V and 3 bases from J, with 12 bases between. Per germline, CDR1 MNHEY and CDR2 SMNVEV (reference sequence). This CDR3 comprises 16 residues. CDR3 sequence reads: CASSLSSGNYNQPQHF. CDR3 DNA sequence: TGTGCCAGCAGTTTATCGTCGGGGAACTACAATCAGCCCCAGCATTTT.

This sequence joins TRBV6-5 and TRBJ1-1; a possible D gene is TRBD1 (5 bases). Germline V gene data show CDR1 as MNHEY and CDR2 as SVGAGI. CDR3 length equals 14 residues. V dropped 4 bases and J dropped 8 bases, with 17 bases sitting between them. The DNA of the CDR3 is TGTGCCAGCAGTTTCCTCACAAACAGGCACGAAGCTTTCTTT. Its translation is CASSFLTNRHEAFF.

The chain couples TRBV2 to TRBJ2-2; D unresolved. Trimming took off 3 bases at V and 3 bases at J, with 11 bases between the two ends. Germline CDR1 reads SNHLY; CDR2 reads FYNNEI. This CDR3 contains 15 residues. The chain's CDR3 is CASSESPGHTGELFF. In DNA form, the CDR3 reads TGTGCCAGCAGTGAGAGCCCCGGTCACACCGGGGAGCTGTTTTTT.

The V and J genes are TRBV21-1 and TRBJ2-7; the D call of TRBD2 is as the table states it, not checked on the DNA. TRBV21-1 is a known pseudogene. The CDR3 spans 14 residues. The CDR3 coding sequence is TGTGCCAGCACCCCGGGGACTATCTCGTACGAGCAGTACTTC. It translates to CASTPGTISYEQYF.

The chain recombines TRBV3-1 (or the pseudogene TRBV3-2) with TRBJ1-6; the D is unclear. The V end was cut by 5 bases, the J end by 10 bases, with 12 bases between. Germline values: CDR1 LGHDT, CDR2 YNNKEL (reference sequence). The CDR3 sequence is 13 residues long. The CDR3 sequence: CASSLRGGSPLHF. The CDR3 coding sequence is TGTGCCAGCAGCTTAAGAGGTGGGTCACCCCTCCACTTT.

J is TRBJ1-1 and V is TRBV18; D is perhaps TRBD1 (6 bases). Germline V gene sequence: CDR1 KGHSH, CDR2 LQKENI. V was shortened by 4 bases and J by 5 bases, with 17 bases between the two germline ends. This CDR3 comprises 15 residues. The chain's CDR3 is CASSRGQWGRTEAFF. The CDR3 DNA sequence: TGTGCCAGCTCACGAGGACAGTGGGGAAGAACTGAAGCTTTCTTT.

This chain joins TRBV5-4 and TRBJ2-1, with D possibly matching TRBD2 (6 bases). The CDR3 extends over 15 amino acids. V was shortened by 5 bases and J by 3 bases, with 15 bases between the two germline ends. Germline CDR1 SGHNT, CDR2 YYREEE (reference sequence). CDR3 region: CASRVGTFNYNEQFF. CDR3 coding DNA: TGTGCCAGCAGAGTGGGGACTTTCAACTACAATGAGCAGTTCTTC.

V is TRBV18 and J is TRBJ2-7; D might be TRBD2 (6 bases). V lost 3 bases, J lost 5 bases, and 14 bases lay in between. Germline V gene sequence: CDR1 KGHSH, CDR2 LQKENI. This CDR3 is 14 amino acids long. The CDR3 DNA reads TGTGCCAGCTCACCTCAAGGTAGCGGAGACGAGCAGTACTTC. It is translated as CASSPQGSGDEQYF.

This rearrangement joins TRBV12-5 to TRBJ2-2; perhaps TRBD2 as D (5 bases). CDR3 length: 13 residues. The ends were cut back, 5 bases at V and 9 bases at J, with 13 bases in the middle. Germline assignment: CDR1 LGHNT and CDR2 FRNRAP. Here the CDR3 DNA reads TGTGCTAGTGGTACGGGGAGTGCCTGGGAGCTGTTTTTT. Amino acid sequence: CASGTGSAWELFF.

This chain links TRBV19 with TRBJ1-1; D gene ambiguous. This CDR3 contains 16 residues. The germline V gene has CDR1 LNHDA and CDR2 SQIVND (reference sequence). Trimming took 6 bases from V and 0 from J, leaving 17 bases between them. Here the CDR3 DNA reads TGTGCCAGTAGGCGGGCAGTAGAGTTCATGAACACTGAAGCTTTCTTT. Residues: CASRRAVEFMNTEAFF.

V gene TRBV5-4 combines with J gene TRBJ1-4; no firm D call. CDR3 length equals 14 residues. The V gene lost 6 bases and the J gene lost 7 bases, with 16 bases spanning the gap. Germline CDR1 and CDR2: SGHNT and YYREEE (reference sequence). The CDR3 spells CASTRSVGSEKLFF. Here the CDR3 DNA reads TGTGCCAGCACCCGGTCCGTGGGGAGTGAAAAACTGTTTTTT. The complete variable domain, with remaining parts taken from reference TRBV5-4 and TRBJ1-4, reads ETGVTQSPTHLIKTRGQQVTLRCSSQSGHNTVSWYQQALGQGPQFIFQYYREEENGRGNFPPRFSGLQFPNYSSELNVNALELDDSALYLCASTRSVGSEKLFFGSGTQLSVL.

The V and J genes are TRBV6-5 and TRBJ2-3; possibly TRBD2 for D (5 bases). V lost 0 bases, J lost 6 bases, and 16 bases lay in between. CDR3 length: 16 residues. Germline V gives CDR1 MNHEY, CDR2 SVGAGI. DNA for the CDR3: TGTGCCAGCAGTTACTCGAGAGTGAGGGAGACGGATACGCAGTATTTT. Its translation: CASSYSRVRETDTQYF.

The rearrangement uses TRBV27 and TRBJ2-7; the match to TRBD1 covers 10 bases. From germline, CDR1 is MNHEY and CDR2 SMNVEV (reference sequence). J lost 3 bases, V lost 8 bases, and 10 bases had no gene match. This CDR3 contains 15 residues. The CDR3 bases are TGTGCCAGCGGACCGACAGGGGGCGCGAACTACGAGCAGTACTTC. Amino acids: CASGPTGGANYEQYF.

The chain employs TRBV9 and TRBJ2-3; D remains ambiguous. The CDR3 sequence is 15 residues long. The V gene's germline CDR1 is SGDLS and CDR2 YYNGEE. Trimming took off 3 bases at V and 4 bases at J, with 15 bases between the two ends. This CDR3 reads CASSDHLTGADTQYF. Here the CDR3 DNA reads TGTGCCAGCAGCGATCACCTGACTGGAGCAGATACGCAGTATTTT. The complete variable domain, with remaining parts taken from reference TRBV9 and TRBJ2-3, reads DSGVTQTPKHLITATGQRVTLRCSPRSGDLSVYWYQQSLDQGLQFLIQYYNGEERAKGNILERFSAQQFPDLHSELNLSSLELGDSALYFCASSDHLTGADTQYFGPGTRLTVL.

The CDR3 DNA follows: TGCGCCAGCAGCCAGGAAGGACAGGGGACTAATGAAAAACTGTTTTTT. Protein sequence: CASSQEGQGTNEKLFF. The gene calls are TRBV4-1 and TRBJ1-4; 9 nucleotides align to TRBD1. Trimming cost V 3 bases and J 2 bases; bases outside gene matches: 4. CDR3 length: 16 residues. Germline assignment: CDR1 MGHRA and CDR2 YSYEKL.

This rearrangement joins TRBV6-5 to TRBJ1-2; TRBD1 aligns across 7 bases. This CDR3 is 15 amino acids long. Germline CDR1 is MNHEY and CDR2 is SVGAGI. V lost 4 bases and J lost 6; bases outside the gene matches: 11. CDR3 sequence (DNA): TGTGCCAGCAGTTTCTGGGACAGAAGAGAGGATGGCTACACCTTC. It encodes CASSFWDRREDGYTF.

The chain uses TRBV20-1 and TRBJ2-5; 11 positions match TRBD2. The CDR3 runs 17 residues. The germline V gene has CDR1 DFQATT and CDR2 SNEGSKA (reference sequence). V lost 3 bases, J lost 2 bases, and 11 bases stayed unmatched. DNA for the CDR3: TGCAGTGCTAGTGTACTAGCGGGAGTTTTTGGTCAAGAGACCCAGTACTTC. This encodes CSASVLAGVFGQETQYF.

This sequence joins TRBV5-1 and TRBJ2-1, with 12 bases aligning to TRBD2. The CDR3 has 16 amino acids. Germline CDR1 reads SGHRS; CDR2 reads YFSETQ. V gave up 5 bases and J gave up 4 bases; unmatched junction bases: 7. The CDR3 nucleotides read TGCGCCAGCAGTTCCGGGACTAGCGGGCCATACAATGAGCAGTTCTTC. It translates to CASSSGTSGPYNEQFF.

The chain joins TRBV18 to TRBJ2-3, with 9 bases fitting TRBD1. V lost 3 bases, J lost 5 bases, and 3 bases stayed unmatched. The CDR3 length is 14 residues. Germline V gene sequence: CDR1 KGHSH, CDR2 LQKENI. The CDR3 spells CASSPTGGQDTQYF. CDR3 bases: TGTGCCAGCTCACCGACAGGGGGTCAAGATACGCAGTATTTT.

The chain employs TRBV19 and TRBJ1-4, with TRBD1 as a possible D gene (6 bases). CDR3 size: 16 residues. Per germline, CDR1 LNHDA and CDR2 SQIVND (reference sequence). Trimming stripped 6 bases from V and 6 bases from J, with 20 bases between. The CDR3 DNA reads as TGTGCCAGTAGCCGATCCTTCGGGGGGCTGTATGAAAAACTGTTTTTT. The encoded protein is CASSRSFGGLYEKLFF.